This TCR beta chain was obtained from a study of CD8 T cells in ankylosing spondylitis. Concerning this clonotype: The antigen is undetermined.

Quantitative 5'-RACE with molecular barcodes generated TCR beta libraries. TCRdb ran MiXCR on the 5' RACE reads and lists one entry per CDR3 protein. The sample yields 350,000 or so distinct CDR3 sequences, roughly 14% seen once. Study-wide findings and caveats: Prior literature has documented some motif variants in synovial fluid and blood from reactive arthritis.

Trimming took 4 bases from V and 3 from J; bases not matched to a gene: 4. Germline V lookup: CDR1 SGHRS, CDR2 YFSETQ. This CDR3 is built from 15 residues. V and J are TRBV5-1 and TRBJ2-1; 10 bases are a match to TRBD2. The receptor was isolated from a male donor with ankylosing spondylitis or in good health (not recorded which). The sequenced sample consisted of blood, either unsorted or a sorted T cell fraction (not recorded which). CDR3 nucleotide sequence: TGCGCCAGCAGCGGCGGGACTAGCGACTACAATGAGCAGTTCTTC. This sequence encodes CASSGGTSDYNEQFF.